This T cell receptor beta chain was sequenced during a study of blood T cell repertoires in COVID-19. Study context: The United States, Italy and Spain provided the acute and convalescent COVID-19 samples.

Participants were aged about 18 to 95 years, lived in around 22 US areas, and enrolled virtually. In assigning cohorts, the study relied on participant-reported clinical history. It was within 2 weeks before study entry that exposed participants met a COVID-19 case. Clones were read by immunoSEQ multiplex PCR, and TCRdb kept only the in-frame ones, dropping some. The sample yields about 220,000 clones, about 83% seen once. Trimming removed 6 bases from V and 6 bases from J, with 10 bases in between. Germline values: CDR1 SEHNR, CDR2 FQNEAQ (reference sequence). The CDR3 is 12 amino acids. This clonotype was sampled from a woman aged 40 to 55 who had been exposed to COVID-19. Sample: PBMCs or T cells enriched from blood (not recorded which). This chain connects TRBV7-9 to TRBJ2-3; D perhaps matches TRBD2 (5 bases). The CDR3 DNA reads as TGTGCCAGCAGTCCCATAGCGGATACGCAGTATTTT. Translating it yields CASSPIADTQYF.